Presented here are 14 T cell receptor beta chains from one specimen sequenced in a study of blood T cell repertoires in COVID-19. TCRdb keeps only in-frame clones here, not all; method: immunoSEQ multiplex PCR. The sample holds fewer than 200,000 clones, 70% to 90% seen once. Sequenced sample: peripheral blood. These TCRs come from a man aged 55 to 70 with active or convalescent COVID-19.

The V gene is TRBV12-5, the J gene TRBJ2-7; 7 bases are shared with TRBD2. CDR3 length: 19 residues. Germline loops: CDR1 LGHNT, CDR2 FRNRAP. J lost 3 bases, V lost 0 bases, and 17 bases had no gene match. The CDR3, as DNA: TGTGCTAGTGGTTTGGTACTCTTTGGACTAGGGCGAGCGGACTACGAGCAGTACTTC. Translated, it gives CASGLVLFGLGRADYEQYF.

The chain uses TRBV10-3 and TRBJ1-1, with 7 bases lining up with TRBD1. CDR1 is ENHRY and CDR2 is SYGVKD in the germline V gene. The CDR3 runs 13 residues. The trim removed 4 bases at V and 8 bases at J, leaving 7 bases unmatched. This chain's CDR3 is CAISAGTVGEAFF. The CDR3 DNA follows: TGTGCCATCAGTGCCGGGACAGTCGGCGAAGCTTTCTTT.

The rearrangement links TRBV7-9 to TRBJ2-5, with 7 bases matching TRBD2. Germline V lookup: CDR1 SEHNR, CDR2 FQNEAQ (reference sequence). Trimming took 0 bases from V and 3 from J; bases not matched to a gene: 4. This CDR3 spans 15 amino acids. The CDR3 protein is CASSLAASGKETQYF. DNA for the CDR3: TGTGCCAGCAGCTTAGCGGCTAGCGGCAAAGAGACCCAGTACTTC.

V and J are TRBV5-1 and TRBJ2-7; D remains unclear. Trimming pared 4 bases from V and 2 bases from J, leaving 16 bases between. This CDR3 is 15 amino acids long. In germline, CDR1 is SGHRS, CDR2 YFSETQ. DNA for the CDR3: TGCGCCAGCAGCCCACTGGAGCAGTCCCCCTACGAGCAGTACTTC. Translating it yields CASSPLEQSPYEQYF.

This chain connects TRBV3-1 (or the pseudogene TRBV3-2) to TRBJ1-2, with 8 nucleotides matching TRBD1. This CDR3 has 16 amino acids. Germline CDR1 reads LGHDT; CDR2 reads YNNKEL (reference sequence). V gave up 2 bases and J gave up 4 bases; unmatched junction bases: 9. The CDR3, as DNA: TGTGCCAGCAGCCAAAACCTCCAGGGGGCTATCTATGGCTACACCTTC. Translated, it gives CASSQNLQGAIYGYTF.

This clone was counted a single time. V is TRBV5-1 and J is TRBJ2-3, with TRBD1 matching over 10 bases. Trimming took 1 base from V and 6 from J; bases not matched to a gene: 2. This CDR3 has 14 amino acids. From germline, CDR1 is SGHRS and CDR2 YFSETQ. CDR3 DNA: TGCGCCAGCAGCTTGAGACAGGGGGCCGATACGCAGTATTTT. This sequence encodes CASSLRQGADTQYF.

This clone was counted between two and nine times. The chain carries TRBV6-5 and TRBJ1-6; TRBD1 matches at 7 bases. Germline CDR1 reads MNHEY; CDR2 reads SVGAGI. After removal of 6 bases from V and 7 bases from J, the junction contained 3 bases not matched to a gene. The CDR3 has 13 residues. CDR3 in DNA: TGTGCCAGCAGAGAGACAGGGAATTCACCCCTCCACTTT. The encoded protein is CASRETGNSPLHF.

The chain is built from TRBV18 and TRBJ2-2; 14 bases match TRBD2. The CDR3 runs to 19 residues. The V and J ends lost 2 bases and 0 bases, in that order; junction bases with no gene match: 5. Germline CDR1 and CDR2: KGHSH and LQKENI. The CDR3 sequence is CASSPRGLAGGSNTGELFF. The CDR3 DNA sequence: TGTGCCAGCTCACCAAGAGGACTAGCGGGGGGCTCGAACACCGGGGAGCTGTTTTTT.

The chain combines TRBV19 with TRBJ1-2; D is undetermined. Germline values: CDR1 LNHDA, CDR2 SQIVND (reference sequence). The CDR3 sequence is 17 residues long. The V and J ends lost 5 bases and 2 bases respectively, with 21 bases between them. CDR3 region: CASSPLFPGTKNYGYTF. As DNA, the CDR3 is TGTGCCAGTAGTCCCCTTTTTCCGGGTACTAAGAACTATGGCTACACCTTC. Together with reference TRBV19 and TRBJ1-2, the CDR3 gives the full variable domain: DGGITQSPKYLFRKEGQNVTLSCEQNLNHDAMYWYRQDPGQGLRLIYYSQIVNDFQKGDIAEGYSVSREKKESFPLTVTSAQKNPTAFYLCASSPLFPGTKNYGYTFGSGTRLTVV.

V and J are TRBV5-1 and TRBJ1-1; 7 bases are shared with TRBD1. Germline V gene sequence: CDR1 SGHRS, CDR2 YFSETQ. This CDR3 contains 15 residues. V shed 6 bases and J 1 base; nucleotides not matched to a gene: 9. Here the CDR3 DNA reads TGCGCCAGCAACGAGGAGGGGACAGCGAACACTGAAGCTTTCTTT. Its protein product is CASNEEGTANTEAFF.

The chain is built from TRBV27 and TRBJ1-6; D gene ambiguous. V lost 6 bases, J lost 3 bases, and 6 bases lay in between. Germline CDR1 and CDR2: MNHEY and SMNVEV (reference sequence). The CDR3 is 13 amino acids. The CDR3 loop is CASRGVYNSPLHF. CDR3 in DNA: TGTGCCAGCAGGGGAGTCTATAATTCACCCCTCCACTTT.

This clone appeared once. V usage is TRBV6-5 and J usage is TRBJ2-1, with a possible D match to TRBD2 (5 bases). The germline gives CDR1 MNHEY, CDR2 SVGAGI. V lost 6 bases and J 4 bases, leaving 10 bases between the germline ends. There are 13 residues in the CDR3. CDR3 loop: CASSSGPYNEQFF. The CDR3 DNA reads TGTGCCAGCAGCAGCGGACCGTACAATGAGCAGTTCTTC.

The chain has TRBV5-5 and TRBJ2-7; D call uncertain. Trimming took 2 bases from V and 0 from J, leaving 18 bases between them. The CDR3 runs 17 residues. Germline values: CDR1 SGHKS, CDR2 YYEKEE (reference sequence). CDR3: CASSLIPTSRSSYEQYF. The DNA of the CDR3 is TGTGCCAGCAGCTTAATCCCCACATCAAGGAGCTCCTACGAGCAGTACTTC.

The sample holds a few counts of this clone. The rearrangement joins TRBV18 to TRBJ1-2, with 7 bases matching TRBD1. Germline CDR1 is KGHSH and CDR2 is LQKENI. The J segment lost 4 bases and the V segment lost 1 base, leaving 18 bases of the junction unmatched. This CDR3 region has 19 residues. The CDR3 sequence is CASSPRFETGISVGYGYTF. CDR3 sequence (DNA): TGTGCCAGCTCACCACGATTCGAGACAGGGATATCCGTCGGCTATGGCTACACCTTC.